This T cell receptor (beta chain) was identified during a study of T-cell memory formation after mild COVID-19. The wider study: For the most part, TCR clusters were specific to one donor. Whole-study results and caveats: Clones shrinking between day 15 and 85 showed a balanced CD4/CD8 split, and those that grew later tilted toward CD4+.

This clonotype was detected many times. The antigen is not known. The CDR3 spans 17 residues. The V segment lost 5 bases and the J segment 5 bases; nucleotides outside the gene matches: 15. Germline CDR1 SGHVT, CDR2 SQSDAQ. The TCR alpha and TCR beta cDNA libraries, bearing sample barcodes and UMIs, were generated by 5'RACE using constant-segment primers. Each CDR3 protein is one row after TCRdb ran MiXCR on the 5' RACE reads. In the table there are under 40,000 distinct CDR3 sequences, 7.7% of which are singletons. The clonotype comes from a man aged 18-30 years who had mild COVID-19 (a few samples of this study predate the infection). Cell type and time point are not known. The chain employs TRBV7-4 and TRBJ2-7; 10 bases agree with TRBD2. Sequencing used PBMCs or a T cell subset sorted from them (not recorded which). This chain's CDR3 is CASSLGLAARRKDEQYF. The DNA of the CDR3 is TGTGCCAGCAGCCTCGGACTAGCGGCCAGACGAAAAGACGAGCAGTACTTC.